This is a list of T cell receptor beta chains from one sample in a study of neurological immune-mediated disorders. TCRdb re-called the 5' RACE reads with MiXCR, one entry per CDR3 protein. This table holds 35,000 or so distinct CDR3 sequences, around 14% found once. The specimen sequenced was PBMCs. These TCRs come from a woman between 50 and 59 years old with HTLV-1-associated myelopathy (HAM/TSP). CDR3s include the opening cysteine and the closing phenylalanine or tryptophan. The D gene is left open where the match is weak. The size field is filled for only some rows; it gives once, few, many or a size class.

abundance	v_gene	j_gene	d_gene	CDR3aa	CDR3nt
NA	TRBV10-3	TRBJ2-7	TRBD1	CAISQETGAYEQYF	TGTGCCATCAGTCAAGAGACAGGGGCCTACGAGCAGTACTTC
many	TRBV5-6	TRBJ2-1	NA	CASSLGQISYNEQFF	TGTGCCAGCAGCTTGGGTCAGATCTCCTACAATGAGCAGTTCTTC
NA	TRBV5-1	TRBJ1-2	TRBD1	CASSASGTGHNGYTF	TGCGCCAGCAGCGCTTCCGGGACAGGGCACAATGGCTACACCTTC
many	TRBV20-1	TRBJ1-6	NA	CSARGSDSPLHF	TGCAGTGCTAGAGGCTCGGATTCACCCCTCCACTTT
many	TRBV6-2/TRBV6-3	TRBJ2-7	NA	CASSSTPALPLSYEQYF	TGTGCCAGCAGTTCCACCCCGGCCCTACCGCTCTCCTACGAGCAGTACTTC
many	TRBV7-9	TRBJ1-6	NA	CASSLSTVPYGSPLHF	TGTGCCAGCAGCTTAAGCACGGTTCCGTATGGTTCACCCCTCCACTTT
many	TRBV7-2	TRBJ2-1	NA	CASKLRGEIRGNEQFF	TGTGCCAGCAAACTCAGGGGCGAAATAAGGGGAAATGAGCAGTTCTTC
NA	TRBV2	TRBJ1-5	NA	CASSARTALGKPQHF	TGTGCCAGCAGCGCCCGAACGGCCTTAGGGAAGCCCCAGCATTTT
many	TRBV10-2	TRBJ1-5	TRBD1	CASRTGNQPQHF	TGCGCCAGCCGGACAGGGAATCAGCCCCAGCATTTT
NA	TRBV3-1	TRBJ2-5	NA	CASSPEARQETQCF	TGTGCCAGCAGCCCAGAAGCTAGACAAGAGACTCAGTGCTTC
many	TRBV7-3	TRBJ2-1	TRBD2	CAVGGLAGGSSYNEQFF	TGTGCCGTAGGGGGACTAGCGGGGGGGAGCTCCTACAATGAGCAGTTCTTC
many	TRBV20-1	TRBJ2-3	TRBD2	CSANPKRGARDTQYF	TGCAGTGCTAATCCCAAGCGGGGGGCCAGGGATACGCAGTATTTT
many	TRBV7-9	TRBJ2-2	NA	CASSSQVETTGELFF	TGTGCCAGCAGCTCCCAGGTCGAAACGACCGGGGAGCTGTTTTTT
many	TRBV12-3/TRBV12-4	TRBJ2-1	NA	CASSLVSGLGHNEQFF	TGTGCCAGCAGTTTAGTATCAGGGCTAGGCCACAATGAGCAGTTCTTC
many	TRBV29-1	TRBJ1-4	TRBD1	CSVAQGGEKLFF	TGCAGCGTTGCCCAGGGGGGCGAAAAACTGTTTTTT
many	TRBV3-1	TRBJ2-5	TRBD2	CASSQDLSGGAQTQYF	TGTGCCAGCAGCCAAGATCTGAGCGGGGGCGCCCAGACCCAGTACTTC
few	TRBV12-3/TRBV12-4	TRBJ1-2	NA	CASSFKRGNGPYGYTF	TGTGCCAGCAGTTTCAAGCGGGGTAATGGGCCATATGGCTACACCTTC
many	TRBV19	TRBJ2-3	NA	CASSTTWRRGLADTQYF	TGTGCCAGTAGTACGACCTGGAGGAGGGGATTGGCAGATACGCAGTATTTT
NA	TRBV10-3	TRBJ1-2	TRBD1	CAISPGGNYDYTF	TGTGCCATCAGCCCAGGGGGAAACTATGACTACACCTTC
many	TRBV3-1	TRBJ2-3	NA	CASSHRRADTQYF	TGTGCCAGCAGCCACCGACGGGCAGATACGCAGTATTTT
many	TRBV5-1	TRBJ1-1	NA	CASSFDGENTEAFF	TGCGCCAGCAGCTTTGATGGGGAGAACACTGAAGCTTTCTTT
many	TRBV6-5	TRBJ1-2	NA	CASSYARADGYTF	TGTGCCAGCAGTTACGCGCGGGCAGATGGCTACACCTTC
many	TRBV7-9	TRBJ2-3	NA	CAVWGFSTDTQYF	TGTGCAGTGTGGGGATTTAGCACAGATACGCAGTATTTT
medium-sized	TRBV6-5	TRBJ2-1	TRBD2	CASSFTSGSSYNEQFF	TGTGCCAGCAGTTTCACTAGCGGGAGCTCCTACAATGAGCAGTTCTTC
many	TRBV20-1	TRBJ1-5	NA	CSAREGGTANQPQHF	TGCAGTGCTAGAGAGGGCGGAACGGCAAATCAGCCCCAGCATTTT
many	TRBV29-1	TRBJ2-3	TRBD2	CSVGGLAGNTQYF	TGCAGCGTTGGAGGACTAGCGGGAAATACGCAGTATTTT
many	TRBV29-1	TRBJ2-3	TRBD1	CSVGTGGFTTDTQYF	TGCAGCGTTGGGACAGGGGGCTTTACCACAGATACGCAGTATTTT
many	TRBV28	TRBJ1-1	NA	CASSWDGRNTEAFF	TGTGCCAGCAGTTGGGACGGCCGGAACACTGAAGCTTTCTTT
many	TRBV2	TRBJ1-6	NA	CASSEALRWPLHF	TGTGCCAGCAGTGAAGCTTTGAGGTGGCCCCTCCACTTT
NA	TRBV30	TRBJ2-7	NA	CAWSPNAAGPYEQYF	TGTGCCTGGAGTCCGAACGCCGCAGGGCCCTACGAGCAGTACTTC
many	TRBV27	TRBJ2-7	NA	CASSQTGSYEQYF	TGTGCCAGCAGCCAAACGGGGAGCTACGAGCAGTACTTC
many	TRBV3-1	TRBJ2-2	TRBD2	CASTSGYSGGPTGELFF	TGTGCCAGCACGTCGGGATATAGCGGGGGGCCCACCGGGGAGCTGTTTTTT
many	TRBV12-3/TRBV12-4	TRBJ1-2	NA	CASSFNKNGYTF	TGTGCCAGCAGTTTTAATAAGAATGGCTACACCTTC
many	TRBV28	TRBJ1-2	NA	CASSSSQGEANYGYTF	TGTGCCAGCAGTTCATCTCAAGGGGAGGCTAACTATGGCTACACCTTC
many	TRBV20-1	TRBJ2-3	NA	CSATPSGPSTDTQYF	TGCAGTGCTACCCCCTCGGGCCCCAGCACAGATACGCAGTATTTT
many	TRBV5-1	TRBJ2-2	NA	CASSLVPRLGGTGELFF	TGCGCCAGCAGCTTGGTTCCGAGGCTAGGAGGCACCGGGGAGCTGTTTTTT
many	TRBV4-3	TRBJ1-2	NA	CASSQVGTLQGYGYTF	TGCGCCAGCAGCCAAGTGGGCACACTTCAAGGGTATGGCTACACCTTC
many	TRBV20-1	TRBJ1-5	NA	CSASDSPQPQHF	TGCAGTGCTAGCGACAGTCCTCAGCCCCAGCATTTT
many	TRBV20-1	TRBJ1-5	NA	CSARDLGRGSQPQHF	TGCAGTGCTAGAGATTTGGGCAGGGGAAGTCAGCCCCAGCATTTT
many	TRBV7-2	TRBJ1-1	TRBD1	CASSSDGTGVAEAFF	TGTGCCAGCAGCTCAGACGGGACAGGGGTAGCTGAAGCTTTCTTT
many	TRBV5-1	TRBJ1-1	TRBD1	CASSITGGSVTEAFF	TGCGCCAGCAGCATTACAGGGGGTTCCGTCACTGAAGCTTTCTTT
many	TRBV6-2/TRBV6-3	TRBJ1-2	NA	CASSSGTLQIINYGYTF	TGTGCCAGCAGTTCCGGGACACTTCAGATCATTAACTATGGCTACACCTTC
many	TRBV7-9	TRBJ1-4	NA	CASSSDSTNEKLFF	TGTGCCAGCAGCTCAGATTCAACTAATGAAAAACTGTTTTTT
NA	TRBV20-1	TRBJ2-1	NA	CSAPPQGQGGSYNEQFF	TGCAGTGCACCACCTCAAGGGCAGGGGGGATCCTACAATGAGCAGTTCTTC
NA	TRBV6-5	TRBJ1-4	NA	CASSYSAAYNEKLFF	TGTGCCAGCAGTTACTCCGCGGCCTATAATGAAAAACTGTTTTTT
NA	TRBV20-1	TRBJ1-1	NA	CSARFAGMNTEAFF	TGCAGTGCTAGATTTGCCGGAATGAACACTGAAGCTTTCTTT
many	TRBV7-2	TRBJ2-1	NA	CASSLVENEQFF	TGTGCCAGCAGCTTAGTGGAGAATGAGCAGTTCTTC
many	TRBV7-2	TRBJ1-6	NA	CASSTDRLNSPLHF	TGTGCCAGCAGCACGGACAGATTGAATTCACCCCTCCACTTT
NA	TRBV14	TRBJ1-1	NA	CDSSQDSTVFEAFF	TGTGACAGCAGCCAAGATTCCACGGTATTTGAAGCTTTCTTT
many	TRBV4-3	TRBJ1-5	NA	CASSQDGYSNQPQHF	TGCGCCAGCAGCCAAGATGGCTATAGCAATCAGCCCCAGCATTTT
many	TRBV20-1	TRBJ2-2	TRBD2	CSANGGSGITGELFF	TGCAGTGCTAATGGGGGTAGCGGGATTACCGGGGAGCTGTTTTTT
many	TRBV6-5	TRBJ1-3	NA	CASRPTPGNTIYF	TGTGCCAGCAGACCCACGCCCGGAAACACCATATATTTT
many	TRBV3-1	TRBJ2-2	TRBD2	CASSQDRRLAGGRNTGELFF	TGTGCCAGCAGCCAAGACAGAAGACTAGCGGGGGGGCGGAACACCGGGGAGCTGTTTTTT
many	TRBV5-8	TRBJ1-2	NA	CASSRTTANYGYTF	TGTGCCAGCAGTCGGACGACAGCTAACTATGGCTACACCTTC
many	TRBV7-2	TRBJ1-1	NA	CASSFMTSMNTEAFF	TGTGCCAGCAGCTTCATGACAAGTATGAACACTGAAGCTTTCTTT
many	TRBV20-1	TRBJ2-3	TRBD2	CSASGLADTQYF	TGCAGTGCTAGTGGACTAGCAGATACGCAGTATTTT
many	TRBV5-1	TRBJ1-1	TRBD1	CASSATGLTEAFF	TGCGCCAGCAGCGCGACAGGGCTAACTGAAGCTTTCTTT
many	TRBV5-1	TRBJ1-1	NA	CASSIAGSEVAFF	TGCGCCAGCAGCATCGCAGGGTCGGAGGTCGCTTTCTTT
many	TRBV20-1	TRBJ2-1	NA	CSARSAGGFYNEQFF	TGCAGTGCTAGATCGGCCGGGGGCTTTTACAATGAGCAGTTCTTC
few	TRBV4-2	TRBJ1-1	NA	CASSRGEVRVTEAFF	TGTGCCAGCAGCCGCGGCGAGGTTCGGGTAACTGAAGCTTTCTTT